This TCR beta chain is from a study of PD-L1 blockade in urothelial cancer. Study-wide findings and caveats: In blood at 3 weeks, tumor-associated clones expanded more among patients with durable benefit.

Sequenced by immunoSEQ multiplex PCR; TCRdb stores in-frame clones only, minus some. The table records tens of thousands of clones, about 88% of them present only once. Trimming took 8 bases from V and 5 from J; bases not matched to a gene: 9. The CDR3 is 14 amino acids. Germline CDR1 is GTSNPN and CDR2 is SVGIG (reference sequence). Stated time point: peripheral blood 6 weeks after treatment start. It was locally advanced or metastatic urothelial carcinoma that patients had. On this clone itself: What it binds is unknown.

The chain links TRBV30 to TRBJ2-5; 12 bases match TRBD2. Specimen: PBMCs, collected around atezolizumab (anti-PD-L1) treatment. The clonotype comes from a man aged 55 to 70 with urothelial cancer. CDR3 region: CAGTGLAGWETQYF. CDR3 bases: TGTGCCGGAACCGGACTAGCGGGATGGGAGACCCAGTACTTC.